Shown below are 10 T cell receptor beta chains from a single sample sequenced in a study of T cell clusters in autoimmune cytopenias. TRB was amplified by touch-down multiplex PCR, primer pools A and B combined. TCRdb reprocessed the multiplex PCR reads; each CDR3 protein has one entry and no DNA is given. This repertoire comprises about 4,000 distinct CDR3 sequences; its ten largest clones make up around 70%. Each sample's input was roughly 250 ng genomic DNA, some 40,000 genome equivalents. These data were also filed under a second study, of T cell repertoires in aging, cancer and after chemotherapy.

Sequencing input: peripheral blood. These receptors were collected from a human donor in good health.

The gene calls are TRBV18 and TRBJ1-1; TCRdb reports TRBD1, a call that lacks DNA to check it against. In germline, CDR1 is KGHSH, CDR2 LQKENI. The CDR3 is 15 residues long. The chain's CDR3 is CASSPSRRENTEAFF.

The CDR3 protein is CASSVEGGQTQYF. The chain combines TRBV6-1 with TRBJ2-5; lacking DNA, the TRBD2 call made by TCRdb goes unchecked. Per the germline V gene, CDR1 is MNHNS and CDR2 is SASEGT. CDR3 length equals 13 residues.

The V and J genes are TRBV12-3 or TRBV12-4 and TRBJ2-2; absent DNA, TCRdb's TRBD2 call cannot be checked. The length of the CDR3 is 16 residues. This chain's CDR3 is CASSSRTSGNTGELFF.

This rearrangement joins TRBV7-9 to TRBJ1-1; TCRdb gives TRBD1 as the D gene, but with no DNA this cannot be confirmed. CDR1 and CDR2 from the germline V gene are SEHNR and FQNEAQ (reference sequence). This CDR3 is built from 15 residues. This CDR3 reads CASSETGPGETEAFF.

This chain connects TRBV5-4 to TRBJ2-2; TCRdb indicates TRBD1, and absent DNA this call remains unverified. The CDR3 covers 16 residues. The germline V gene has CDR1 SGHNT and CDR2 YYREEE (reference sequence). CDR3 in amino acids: CASSLPRQGLTGELFF.

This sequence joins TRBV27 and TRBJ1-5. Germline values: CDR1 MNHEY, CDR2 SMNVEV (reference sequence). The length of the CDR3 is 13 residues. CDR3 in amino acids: CASSLRQHQPQHF.

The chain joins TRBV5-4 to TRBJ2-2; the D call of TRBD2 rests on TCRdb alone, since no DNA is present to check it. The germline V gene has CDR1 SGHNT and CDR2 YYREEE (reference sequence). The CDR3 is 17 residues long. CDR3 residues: CASSLTGLAGSIGELFF.

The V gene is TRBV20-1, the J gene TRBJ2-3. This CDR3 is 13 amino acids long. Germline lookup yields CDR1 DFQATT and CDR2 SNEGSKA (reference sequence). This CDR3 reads CSAHLDSTDTQYF.

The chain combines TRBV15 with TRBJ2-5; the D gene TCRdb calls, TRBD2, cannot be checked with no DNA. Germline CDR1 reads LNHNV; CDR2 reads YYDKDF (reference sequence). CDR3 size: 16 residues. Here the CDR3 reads CATSRGLAGEKETQYF.

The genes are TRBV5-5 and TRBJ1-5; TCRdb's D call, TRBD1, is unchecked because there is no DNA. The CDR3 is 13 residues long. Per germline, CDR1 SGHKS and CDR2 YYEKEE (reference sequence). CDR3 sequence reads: CASSLAGDQPQHF. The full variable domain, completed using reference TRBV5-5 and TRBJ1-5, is DAGVTQSPTHLIKTRGQQVTLRCSPISGHKSVSWYQQVLGQGPQFIFQYYEKEERGRGNFPDRFSARQFPNYSSELNVNALLLGDSALYLCASSLAGDQPQHFGDGTRLSIL.